This T cell receptor beta chain was obtained from a study of T cells after yellow fever vaccination. Study as a whole: SMART-Seq v4 Ultra Low Input prepared libraries from low-cell fractions. Study-level points and caveats: Subsequent to the booster, the majority of primary-vaccination clones reappeared (96% CD4, approximately 85% CD8). From the bulk population, abundant clonotypes could contaminate and appear within FACS-sorted repertoires.

TCRdb fed the 5' RACE reads into MiXCR, producing one record per CDR3 protein. The table includes roughly 170,000 distinct CDR3 sequences, roughly 6.2% detected once. The CDR3 loop spans 16 amino acids. V lost 4 bases to trimming and J lost 9 bases; unmatched junction nucleotides: 10. Germline CDR1 reads SGHRS; CDR2 reads YFSETQ. Comments on this clonotype: The antigen is undetermined.

This sequence was found in a man younger than 30 who received the YFV17D yellow fever vaccine. The chain has TRBV5-1 and TRBJ2-1, with 13 bases fitting TRBD2. The sample in question was CD4+ T cells sorted from PBMCs, obtained on the day of the first yellow fever vaccination. The CDR3 DNA is TGCGCCAGCAGCCCCCAACCGACTAGCGGGGGGAGTGAGCAGTTCTTC. It codes for CASSPQPTSGGSEQFF.